A single T cell receptor beta chain is shown here with its context. Its antigen is as yet unknown. This sample is part of a study of CD8 T cells in ankylosing spondylitis. Whole-study findings and limits: Reactive arthritis synovial fluid and blood previously showed some of these motif variants.

Using quantitative 5'-RACE with molecular barcodes, the authors made TCR beta libraries. TCRdb re-called the 5' RACE reads through MiXCR, storing one row per CDR3 protein. The table lists 150,000 to 200,000 distinct CDR3 sequences, roughly 34% of them singletons. The CDR3 totals 16 residues. V dropped 2 bases and J dropped 0; count of bases not matched to a gene: 1. CDR1 and CDR2 (germline): SEHNR, FQNEAQ (reference sequence). This sequence originates from a male donor with ankylosing spondylitis. Sequenced material: synovial fluid, either unsorted or a sorted T cell fraction (not recorded which). This chain joins TRBV7-9 and TRBJ1-6; 7 bases are a match to TRBD1. CDR3: CASSLRQGSYNSPLHF. The CDR3 nucleotides are TGTGCCAGCAGCTTAAGACAGGGCTCCTATAATTCACCCCTCCACTTT.